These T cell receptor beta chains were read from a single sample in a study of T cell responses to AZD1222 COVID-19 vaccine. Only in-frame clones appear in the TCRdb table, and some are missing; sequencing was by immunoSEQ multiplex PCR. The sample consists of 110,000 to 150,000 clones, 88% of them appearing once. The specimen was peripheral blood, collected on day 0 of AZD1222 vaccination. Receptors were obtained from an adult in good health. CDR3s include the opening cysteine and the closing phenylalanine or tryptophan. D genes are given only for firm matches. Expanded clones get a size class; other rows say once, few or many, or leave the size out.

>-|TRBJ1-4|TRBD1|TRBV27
TGTGCCAGCAGCGGAGGGGGCCCAATAACTAATGAAAAACTGTTTTTT
CASSGGGPITNEKLFF
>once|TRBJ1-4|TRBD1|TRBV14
TGTGCCAGCAGCCGCCTCGGGACAGGGTATGAAAAACTGTTTTTT
CASSRLGTGYEKLFF
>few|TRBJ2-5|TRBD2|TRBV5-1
TGCGCCAGCAGCCAGGGCGGGGGTCAAGAGACCCAGTACTTC
CASSQGGGQETQYF
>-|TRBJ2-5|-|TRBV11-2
TGTGCCAGCAGCTTATTCAAACGGCCTGGCTCGGAGACCCAGTACTTC
CASSLFKRPGSETQYF
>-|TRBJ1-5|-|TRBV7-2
TGTGCCAGCAGTCAAACAGGGAGTCCGAATCAGCCCCAGCATTTT
CASSQTGSPNQPQHF
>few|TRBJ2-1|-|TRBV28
TGTGCCAGCAGTACAATGAATGAGCAGTTCTTC
CASSTMNEQFF
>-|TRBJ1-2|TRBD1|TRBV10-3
TGTGCCATCACTGGACAGGGAAGAGGACTCGACTATGGCTACACCTTC
CAITGQGRGLDYGYTF
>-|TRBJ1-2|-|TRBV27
TGTGCCAGCACCCCCCGCCGGGGCGCTTGGGGCTACACCTTC
CASTPRRGAWGYTF
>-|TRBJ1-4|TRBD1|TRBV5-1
TGCGCCAGCAGCTTGGAAGGACAGGTCAGGGCAAAACTGTTTTTT
CASSLEGQVRAKLFF
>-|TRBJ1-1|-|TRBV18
TGTGCCAGCTCACCAGGGGGGGGTAACACTGAAGCTTTCTTT
CASSPGGGNTEAFF
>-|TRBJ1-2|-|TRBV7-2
TGTGCCAGCAGCTCCATAGCCGGACAGTTGGGCTATGGCTACACCTTC
CASSSIAGQLGYGYTF
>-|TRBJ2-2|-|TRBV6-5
TGTGCCAGCAGTTACGACGGACAGTGGGAGCTGTTTTTT
CASSYDGQWELFF
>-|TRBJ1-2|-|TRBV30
TGTGCCTGGAGTGGGGGTGGCGGCTACACCTTC
CAWSGGGGYTF
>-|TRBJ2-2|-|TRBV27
TGTGCCAGCAGTTTTACAGGGTCGAACACCGGGGAGCTGTTTTTT
CASSFTGSNTGELFF
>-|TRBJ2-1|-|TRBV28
TGTGCCAGCAGTCCCGGGTCGACTGTCAATGAGCAGTTCTTC
CASSPGSTVNEQFF
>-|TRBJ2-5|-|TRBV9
TGTGCCAGCAGCGTCCAGGCGCAAGAGACCCAGTACTTC
CASSVQAQETQYF
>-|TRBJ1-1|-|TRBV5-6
TGTGCCAGCAGTTACCTCGTGGCAGGGACTGAAGCTTTCTTT
CASSYLVAGTEAFF
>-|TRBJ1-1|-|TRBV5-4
TGTGCCAGCAGCTTACCCCCAACACTGGGGGCTTTCTTT
CASSLPPTLGAFF
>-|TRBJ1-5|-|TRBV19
TGTGCCAGTAGTCCTAACAGAGGGGGACCCGATCTAACACAGCCCCAGCATTTT
CASSPNRGGPDLTQPQHF
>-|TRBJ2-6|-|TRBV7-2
TGTGCCAGCAGCTTTTACCAATCTGGGGCCAACGTCCTGACTTTC
CASSFYQSGANVLTF
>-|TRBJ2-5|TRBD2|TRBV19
TGTGCCAGTAGTATCCGGACTAGCGGCTTTCAAGAGACCCAGTACTTC
CASSIRTSGFQETQYF
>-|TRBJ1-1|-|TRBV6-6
TGTGCCAGCAGTTACGGGGACATGAACACTGAAGCTTTCTTT
CASSYGDMNTEAFF
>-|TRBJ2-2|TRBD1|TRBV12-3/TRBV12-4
TGTGCCAGCAGCCGTACAGGGGGCAGGTTTTTT
CASSRTGGRFF
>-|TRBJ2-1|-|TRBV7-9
TGTGCCAGCAGCTACTATGATGAGCAGTTCTTC
CASSYYDEQFF
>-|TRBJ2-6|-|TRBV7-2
TGTGCCAGCAGCTTAGAAGGCAACGTCCTGACTTTC
CASSLEGNVLTF
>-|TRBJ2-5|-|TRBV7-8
TGTGCCAGCAGCTGGGTTCAAGAGACCCAGTACTTC
CASSWVQETQYF
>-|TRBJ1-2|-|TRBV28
TGTGCCAGCTCGCCGGGGGGTCCTAACTATGGCTACACCTTC
CASSPGGPNYGYTF
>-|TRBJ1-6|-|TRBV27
TGTGCCAGCAGAAGACAGGCGGGGACACCCCTCCACTTT
CASRRQAGTPLHF
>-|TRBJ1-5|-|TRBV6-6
TGTGCCAGCAGTTCTTCCGGGCGAAGGAGCAATCAGCCCCAGCATTTT
CASSSSGRRSNQPQHF
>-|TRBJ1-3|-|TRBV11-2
TGTGCCAGCAGCCCAGGGAGCACTGGAAACACCATATATTTT
CASSPGSTGNTIYF
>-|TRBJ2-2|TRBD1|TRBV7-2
TGTGCCAGCAGCGGACAGGGGGCTGGCACCGGGGAGCTGTTTTTT
CASSGQGAGTGELFF
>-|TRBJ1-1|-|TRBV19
TGTGCCAGTAGTATAGCCAACCGGAACACTGAAGCTTTCTTT
CASSIANRNTEAFF
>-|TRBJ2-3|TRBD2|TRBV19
TGTGCCAGTAGTGATTTGCGGGGGAGAAGCCCAGATACGCAGTATTTT
CASSDLRGRSPDTQYF
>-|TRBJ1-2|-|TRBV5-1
TGCGCCAGCAGCTCACAGGGCTATGGCTACACCTTC
CASSSQGYGYTF
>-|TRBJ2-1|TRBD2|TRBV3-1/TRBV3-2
TGTGCCAGCAGCCCGAGACTAGCGACTTACAATGAGCAGTTCTTC
CASSPRLATYNEQFF
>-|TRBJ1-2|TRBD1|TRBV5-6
TGTGCCAGCAGCAATGGACAGGGCCCAGGCTACACCTTC
CASSNGQGPGYTF
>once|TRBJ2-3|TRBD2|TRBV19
TGTGCCAGTAGTAGTAGCGGGAGTCTGACAGATACGCAGTATTTT
CASSSSGSLTDTQYF
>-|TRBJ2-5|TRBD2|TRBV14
TGTGCCAGCAGCCACCACAATTGGACTAGCCAAGAGACCCAGTACTTC
CASSHHNWTSQETQYF
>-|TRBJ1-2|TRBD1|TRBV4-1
TGCGCCAGCAGCCAAGAATTGGGACAGGGGACTAACTATGGCTACACCTTC
CASSQELGQGTNYGYTF
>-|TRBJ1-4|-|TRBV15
TGTGCCACCAGCAGAGTGGACAGAAATAATGAAAAACTGTTTTTT
CATSRVDRNNEKLFF
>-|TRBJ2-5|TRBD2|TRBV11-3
TGTGCCAGCAGCTCTAGGAGCGGGGGGGTGGACGGAGAGACCCAGTACTTC
CASSSRSGGVDGETQYF
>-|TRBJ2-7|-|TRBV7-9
TGTGCCAGCAGCTTAACGAGGGCGACCCTGTTCCCCCACGAGCAGTACTTC
CASSLTRATLFPHEQYF
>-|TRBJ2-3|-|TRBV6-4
TGTGCCAGCAGTGAAGGACAGAACACAGATACGCAGTATTTT
CASSEGQNTDTQYF
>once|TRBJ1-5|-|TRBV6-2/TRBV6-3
TGTGCCAGCACCCCGGCGGGGGGCAGCCTGGGGTTGCCTGGGAATCAGCCCCAGCATTTT
CASTPAGGSLGLPGNQPQHF
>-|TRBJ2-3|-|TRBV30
TGTGCCTGGAGTAGCACCCCATCAGATACGCAGTATTTT
CAWSSTPSDTQYF